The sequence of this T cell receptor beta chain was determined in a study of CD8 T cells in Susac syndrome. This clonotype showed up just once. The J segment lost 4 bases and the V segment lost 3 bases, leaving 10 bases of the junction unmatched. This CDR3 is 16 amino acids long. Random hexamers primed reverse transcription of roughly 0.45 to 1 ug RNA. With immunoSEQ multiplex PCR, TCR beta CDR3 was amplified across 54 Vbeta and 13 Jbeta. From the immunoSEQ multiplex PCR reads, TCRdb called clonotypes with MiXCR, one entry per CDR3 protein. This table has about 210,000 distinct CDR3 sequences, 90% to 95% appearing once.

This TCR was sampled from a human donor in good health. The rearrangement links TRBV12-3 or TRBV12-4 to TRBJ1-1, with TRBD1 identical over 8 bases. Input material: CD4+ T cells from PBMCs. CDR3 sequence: CASSFAGGSVATEAFF. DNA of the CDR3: TGTGCCAGCAGTTTCGCAGGGGGCTCAGTAGCCACTGAAGCTTTCTTT.